This TCR beta chain was profiled in a study of blood T cell repertoires in COVID-19. Across the whole study: Sample material is recorded as cDNA or gDNA derived from T cells, B-cell-depleted T cells, or PBMCs.

Losses at the gene ends were 6 bases for V and 3 bases for J; bases not matched to a gene: 9. This CDR3 spans 16 amino acids. Germline V gene data show CDR1 as MNHEY and CDR2 as SMNVEV (reference sequence). As handled by the study authors: Nucleated cell counts were estimated from reference gene primer amplification. Data came from immunoSEQ multiplex PCR; TCRdb stores just in-frame clones and leaves some out. The V and J calls and clone size come from that table; D and trimming were worked out from the DNA. The table records 100,000 or so clones, about 90% of them present only once. The sequence was collected from a woman aged 50 to 60 with COVID-19, enrolled during active disease. V gene TRBV27 combines with J gene TRBJ1-3; 9 bases agree with TRBD1. Source material: peripheral blood. The CDR3 sequence: CASRASGTGIGNTIYF. In DNA, the CDR3 is TGTGCCAGCAGGGCCTCCGGGACAGGGATTGGAAACACCATATATTTT.